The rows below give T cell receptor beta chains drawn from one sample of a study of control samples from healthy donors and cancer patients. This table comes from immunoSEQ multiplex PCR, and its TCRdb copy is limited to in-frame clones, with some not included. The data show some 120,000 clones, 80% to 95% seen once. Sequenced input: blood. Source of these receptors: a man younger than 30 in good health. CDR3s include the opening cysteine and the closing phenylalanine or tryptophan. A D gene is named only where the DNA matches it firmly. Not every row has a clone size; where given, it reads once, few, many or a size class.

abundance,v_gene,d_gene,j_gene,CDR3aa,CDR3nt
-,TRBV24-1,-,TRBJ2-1,CATSDRGSEQFF,TGTGCCACCAGTGACCGGGGGTCTGAGCAGTTCTTC
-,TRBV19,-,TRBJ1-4,CASSIDQGYGEKLFF,TGTGCCAGTAGTATAGATCAGGGCTACGGTGAAAAACTGTTTTTT
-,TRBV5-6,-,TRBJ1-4,CASSSISQGLNEKLFF,TGTGCCAGCAGCTCCATCTCGCAGGGGCTTAATGAAAAACTGTTTTTT
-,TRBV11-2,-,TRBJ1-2,CASSLDSMGYGYTF,TGTGCCAGCAGCTTGGACAGTATGGGCTATGGCTACACCTTC
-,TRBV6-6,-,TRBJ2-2,CASSRLGTDSDTGELFF,TGTGCCAGCAGTCGCCTAGGGACCGACAGCGACACCGGGGAGCTGTTTTTT
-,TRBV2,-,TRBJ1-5,CASTDYSNQPQHF,TGTGCCAGCACAGATTATAGCAATCAGCCCCAGCATTTT
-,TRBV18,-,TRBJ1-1,CASSPYGGNTEAFF,TGTGCCAGCTCACCGTACGGGGGGAACACTGAAGCTTTCTTT
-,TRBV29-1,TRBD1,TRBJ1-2,CSVPSTGGYGYTF,TGCAGCGTCCCATCGACAGGGGGCTATGGCTACACCTTC
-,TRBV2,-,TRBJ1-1,CASRAYREGTEAFF,TGTGCCAGCAGAGCATACAGGGAGGGGACTGAAGCTTTCTTT
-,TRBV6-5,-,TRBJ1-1,CASSPGAVAFF,TGTGCCAGCAGCCCAGGTGCGGTAGCTTTCTTT
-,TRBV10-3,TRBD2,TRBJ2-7,CAISESSGGPYEQYF,TGTGCCATCAGTGAGAGTAGCGGGGGGCCCTACGAGCAGTACTTC
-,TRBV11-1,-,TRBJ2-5,CASSPTTIGQTQYF,TGTGCCAGCAGTCCAACTACGATTGGACAGACCCAGTACTTC
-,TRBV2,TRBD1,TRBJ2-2,CASRGWQGDTGELFF,TGTGCCAGTAGGGGGTGGCAGGGGGACACCGGGGAGCTGTTTTTT
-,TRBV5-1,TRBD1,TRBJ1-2,CASSRDRAYGYTF,TGCGCCAGCAGCCGGGACAGGGCCTATGGCTACACCTTC
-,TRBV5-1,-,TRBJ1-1,CASSSTRGGSTEAFF,TGCGCCAGCAGCTCCACTCGGGGGGGAAGCACTGAAGCTTTCTTT
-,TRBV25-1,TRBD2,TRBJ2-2,CASSEEGAGGPHTGELFF,TGTGCCAGCTCCGAAGAGGGAGCGGGGGGCCCCCACACCGGGGAGCTGTTTTTT
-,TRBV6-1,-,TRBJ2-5,CASSEIAVWETQYF,TGTGCCAGCAGTGAAATAGCAGTCTGGGAGACCCAGTACTTC
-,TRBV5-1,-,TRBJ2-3,CASSLESRSTDTQYF,TGCGCCAGCAGCTTGGAGTCCAGGAGCACAGATACGCAGTATTTT
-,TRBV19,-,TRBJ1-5,CASTSGIGQNQPQHF,TGTGCCAGTACGTCAGGGATAGGGCAAAATCAGCCCCAGCATTTT
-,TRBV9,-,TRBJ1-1,CASSVELNTEAFF,TGTGCCAGCAGCGTAGAGCTGAACACTGAAGCTTTCTTT
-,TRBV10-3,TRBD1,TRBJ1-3,CAISPSGGGNTIYF,TGTGCCATCAGTCCTTCAGGGGGCGGAAACACCATATATTTT
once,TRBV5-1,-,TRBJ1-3,CASSLQQVEGNTIYF,TGCGCCAGCAGCTTGCAACAGGTCGAAGGAAACACCATATATTTT
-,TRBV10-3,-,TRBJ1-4,CAIPPQAYGLLEELFF,TGTGCCATCCCCCCCCAGGCGTATGGCCTCCTTGAGGAACTGTTTTTT
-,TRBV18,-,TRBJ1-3,CASSQSYSTNSGNTIYF,TGTGCCAGCTCGCAATCCTATTCGACCAATTCTGGAAACACCATATATTTT
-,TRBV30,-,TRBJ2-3,CAWSVGVATDTQYF,TGTGCCTGGAGTGTAGGCGTAGCGACGGATACGCAGTATTTT
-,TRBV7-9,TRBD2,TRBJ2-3,CASSLAIKAGGLTDTQYF,TGTGCCAGCAGCTTAGCTATAAAAGCGGGGGGGCTCACAGATACGCAGTATTTT
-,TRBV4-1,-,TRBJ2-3,CASSQRGVRGTQYF,TGCGCCAGCAGCCAAAGGGGGGTCCGGGGGACGCAGTATTTT
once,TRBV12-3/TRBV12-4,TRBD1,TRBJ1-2,CASSPGQGYGYTF,TGTGCCAGCAGTCCTGGACAGGGCTATGGCTACACCTTC
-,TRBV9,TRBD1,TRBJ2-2,CASSVAGTGGLSTGELFF,TGTGCCAGCAGCGTGGCCGGGACAGGGGGTTTGAGCACCGGGGAGCTGTTTTTT
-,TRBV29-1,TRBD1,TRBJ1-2,CSASGTASHGYGYTF,TGCAGCGCATCAGGGACAGCCTCTCATGGCTATGGCTACACCTTC
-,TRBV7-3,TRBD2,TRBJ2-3,CASSLGTSGGTDTQYF,TGTGCCAGCAGCCTCGGGACTAGCGGGGGCACAGATACGCAGTATTTT
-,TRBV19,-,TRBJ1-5,CASSPYPDLGGKPQHF,TGTGCCAGTAGTCCTTACCCAGACCTAGGAGGCAAGCCCCAGCATTTT
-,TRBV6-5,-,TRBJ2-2,CASVADGELFF,TGTGCCAGCGTAGCGGACGGGGAGCTGTTTTTT
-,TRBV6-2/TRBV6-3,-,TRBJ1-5,CASSYTANQPQHF,TGTGCCAGCAGTTACACAGCCAATCAGCCCCAGCATTTT
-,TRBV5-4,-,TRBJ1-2,CASSLGRGGYTF,TGTGCCAGCAGCTTGGGCCGCGGTGGCTACACCTTC
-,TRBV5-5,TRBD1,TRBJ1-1,CASKEQGHSTEAFF,TGTGCCAGCAAAGAACAGGGGCATTCCACTGAAGCTTTCTTT
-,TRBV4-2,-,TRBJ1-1,CASSQETGTEAFF,TGTGCCAGCAGCCAAGAAACGGGTACTGAAGCTTTCTTT
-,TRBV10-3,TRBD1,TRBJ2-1,CAISENKGQGASGEQFF,TGTGCCATCAGTGAAAATAAGGGACAGGGGGCCTCGGGTGAGCAGTTCTTC
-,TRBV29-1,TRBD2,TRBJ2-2,CSAKRTSGVTGELFF,TGCAGCGCCAAAAGGACTAGCGGGGTCACCGGGGAGCTGTTTTTT
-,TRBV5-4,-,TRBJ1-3,CASSLGRNSGNTIYF,TGTGCCAGCAGCTTGGGACGGAACTCTGGAAACACCATATATTTT
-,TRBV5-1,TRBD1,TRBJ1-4,CASTRGQRNEKLFF,TGCGCCAGCACGAGGGGACAGAGAAATGAAAAACTGTTTTTT
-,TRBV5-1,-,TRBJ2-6,CASSLETALPSGANVLTF,TGCGCCAGCAGCTTGGAAACAGCCCTGCCCTCTGGGGCCAACGTCCTGACTTTC
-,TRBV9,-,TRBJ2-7,CASSVDATYEQYF,TGTGCCAGCAGCGTAGACGCGACCTACGAGCAGTACTTC
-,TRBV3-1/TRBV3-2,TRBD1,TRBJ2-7,CASSQGQGVEQYF,TGTGCCAGCAGCCAGGGACAGGGAGTCGAGCAGTACTTC